One sample yielded the 8 T cell receptor beta chains listed below, sequenced in a study of a mutant IDH1 vaccine in newly diagnosed glioma. The antigens for these receptors are not known. The time point: week 11, during vaccination. Every single dose of the vaccine, 300 ug of mutant IDH1 20-mer peptide, came with topical imiquimod. Measured with immunoSEQ multiplex PCR; TCRdb has only the in-frame clones, and not every one. The data contain roughly 60,000 clones, 84% of them singletons. This specimen was PBMCs, taken from a glioma patient whose treatment included an IDH1 peptide vaccine. All receptors come from a man aged 25-40 years with glioma.

The chain combines TRBV19 with TRBJ2-1; perhaps TRBD2 as D (6 bases). Trimming pared 3 bases from V and 3 bases from J, leaving 12 bases between. The CDR3 contains 15 residues. Germline V gene sequence: CDR1 LNHDA, CDR2 SQIVND (reference sequence). CDR3 coding DNA: TGTGCCAGTAGTATTTCGCGGGGACTCTACAATGAGCAGTTCTTC. Protein sequence: CASSISRGLYNEQFF.

The V and J genes are TRBV7-6 and TRBJ2-7; D is ambiguous. The CDR3 extends over 15 amino acids. The V and J ends lost 0 bases and 5 bases respectively, with 14 bases between them. Germline V lookup: CDR1 SGHVS, CDR2 FNYEAQ. In DNA form, the CDR3 reads TGTGCCAGCAGCTTAGCCGTGCCAGGTCGCCACGAGCAGTACTTC. Amino acid sequence: CASSLAVPGRHEQYF.

As regards this clone: One end of the junction varies from germline; a read error may be responsible. The chain recombines TRBV7-2 with TRBJ1-1; 7 bases map to TRBD1. The CDR3 is made up of 14 amino acids. The germline V gene encodes CDR1 SGHTA and CDR2 FQGNSA. CDR3 nucleotide sequence: TGCGCCAGCAGCCAGGGGACAGTGAACACTGAAGCTTTCTTT. Encoded protein: CASSQGTVNTEAFF. The full variable domain, with the rest looked up from reference TRBV7-2 and TRBJ1-1, is GAGVSQSPSNKVTEKGKDVELRCDPISGHTALYWYRQSLGQGLEFLIYFQGNSAPDKSGLPSDRFSAERTGGSVSTLTIQRTQQEDSAVYLCASSQGTVNTEAFFGQGTRLTVV.

V is TRBV7-8 and J is TRBJ2-1; perhaps TRBD1 as D (6 bases). The V end lost 5 bases, the J end lost 2 bases, and 10 bases lay between the germline ends. Per germline, CDR1 SGHVS and CDR2 FQNEAQ. The CDR3 consists of 14 residues. The DNA of the CDR3 is TGTGCCAGCAGCCCAGGGGTCGCCTACAATGAGCAGTTCTTC. Translation: CASSPGVAYNEQFF.

This clone was recorded a few times. J is TRBJ2-3 and V is TRBV5-1; the D is unclear. The CDR3 sequence is 13 residues long. The germline CDR1 and CDR2 sequences are SGHRS and YFSETQ. The ends were cut back, 2 bases at V and 1 base at J, with 5 bases in the middle. The CDR3 here is CASSFGGTDTQYF. Written as DNA, the CDR3 is TGCGCCAGCAGCTTCGGCGGCACAGATACGCAGTATTTT. Supplemented by reference TRBV5-1 and TRBJ2-3, the full variable domain reads KAGVTQTPRYLIKTRGQQVTLSCSPISGHRSVSWYQQTPGQGLQFLFEYFSETQRNKGNFPGRFSGRQFSNSRSEMNVSTLELGDSALYLCASSFGGTDTQYFGPGTRLTVL.

Only one count was recorded for this clone. V gene TRBV21-1 combines with J gene TRBJ2-5; TRBD2, the table's D call, lacks a check against the DNA. TRBV21-1 is described as a pseudogene. This CDR3 has 13 residues. This CDR3 reads CASIARVQETQYF. The CDR3 bases are TGTGCCAGCATTGCTCGGGTCCAAGAGACCCAGTACTTC.

The CDR3, as DNA: TGTGCCAGCAGTCCCCTAGCGGGAGTTCCGGATACGCAGTATTTT. This translates into CASSPLAGVPDTQYF. The genes are TRBV6-1 and TRBJ2-3; 10 bases align to TRBD2. Germline V lookup: CDR1 MNHNS, CDR2 SASEGT. Trimming took 5 bases from V and 6 from J; bases not matched to a gene: 8. The CDR3 is 15 amino acids.

The chain is built from TRBV28 and TRBJ2-5; tentatively, D is TRBD1 (6 bases). With the DNA end fitting TRBJ2-7 better, the J assignment may be wrong. CDR3 length equals 12 residues. Germline lookup yields CDR1 MDHEN and CDR2 SYDVKM. CDR3 nucleotides: TGTGCCAGCAGCCCCAGGGGTTACGAGCAGTACTTC. It yields the protein CASSPRGYEQYF.